The 9 T cell receptor beta chains in this list originate from one sample, sequenced in a study of hypomethylating agent response in myelodysplastic syndrome. The protocol was immunoSEQ multiplex PCR, while the TCRdb copy is restricted to in-frame clones and leaves out a portion. This table has 7,000 or so clones, about 87% appearing once. The sample in question was bone marrow, obtained before or after starting hypomethylating agent treatment for myelodysplastic syndrome (not recorded which). The origin of the receptors is a human donor with myelodysplastic syndrome.

The chain employs TRBV5-4 and TRBJ1-5, with D unclear. This CDR3 is built from 14 residues. Deletions cut 4 bases from V and 5 bases from J, with 13 bases between. Germline V gene sequence: CDR1 SGHNT, CDR2 YYREEE (reference sequence). The chain's CDR3 is CASSPEVGDQPQHF. In DNA form, the CDR3 reads TGTGCCAGCAGCCCGGAGGTAGGAGATCAGCCCCAGCATTTT.

This clone was seen only once. The genes are TRBV28 and TRBJ2-5; 9 bases fit TRBD1. V gave up 2 bases and J gave up 6 bases; unmatched junction bases: 7. This CDR3 comprises 15 residues. Germline V gene data show CDR1 as MDHEN and CDR2 as SYDVKM. The CDR3 here is CASSLITGGLKTQYF. The CDR3 DNA follows: TGTGCCAGCAGTTTAATCACAGGGGGCTTGAAGACCCAGTACTTC.

This chain connects TRBV7-8 to TRBJ1-5; 7 positions match TRBD1. This CDR3 has 13 amino acids. Germline V CDR1 and CDR2: SGHVS, FQNEAQ. J gave up 5 bases and V 5 bases, and 3 bases lay outside the gene matches. The CDR3 DNA sequence: TGTGCCAGCAGCGCCGACAGGGATCAGCCCCAGCATTTT. Translating gives CASSADRDQPQHF.

The chain is built from TRBV29-1 and TRBJ2-2; unclear D gene. Trimming cost V 8 bases and J 8 bases, with 12 bases left between them. The germline gives CDR1 SQVTM, CDR2 ANQGSEA. The CDR3 consists of 11 residues. The CDR3 protein is CSTRKGGELFF. In nucleotides, the CDR3 is TGCAGCACCCGGAAGGGTGGGGAGCTGTTTTTT.

The V gene is TRBV5-1, the J gene TRBJ1-6, with D possibly matching TRBD1 (5 bases). The CDR3 runs to 15 residues. Germline V lookup: CDR1 SGHRS, CDR2 YFSETQ. Trimming removed 6 bases at V and 7 bases at J, with 17 bases between. CDR3 in DNA: TGCGCCAGCAAAGCGACGACAGATCCAAATTCACCCCTCCACTTT. Its translation: CASKATTDPNSPLHF.

This chain uses TRBV19 with TRBJ2-7, with TRBD1 identical over 11 bases. CDR1 and CDR2 (germline): LNHDA, SQIVND (reference sequence). J gave up 2 bases and V 5 bases, and 5 bases lay outside the gene matches. The CDR3 consists of 15 residues. The DNA of the CDR3 is TGTGCCAGTAGTCCTCCGGGACAGGGGGCCTACGAGCAGTACTTC. Its protein is CASSPPGQGAYEQYF.

This sequence joins TRBV6-4 and TRBJ2-2, with TRBD2 matching 9 bases. The germline V gene has CDR1 MRHNA and CDR2 SNTAGT. The CDR3 is 17 amino acids. Germline trimming cut 6 bases from V and 5 bases from J; bases unmatched to any gene: 13. The CDR3 region has the DNA TGTGCCAGCAGCCCCATTTCTAGCGGGGTGTGGACCGGGGAGCTGTTTTTT. Translated, it gives CASSPISSGVWTGELFF.

This chain links TRBV14 with TRBJ2-1, with D uncertain. The CDR3 has 14 amino acids. Germline V CDR1 and CDR2: SGHDN, FVKESK. V was cut by 1 base and J by 2 bases, with 6 bases left in between. CDR3 in DNA: TGTGCCAGCAGCCAAGTACGGCCCTACAATGAGCAGTTCTTC. Amino acid sequence: CASSQVRPYNEQFF.

The sample holds a few counts of this clone. J is TRBJ1-4 and V is TRBV5-3; D gene ambiguous. TRBV5-3 is reported as an ORF; its role is uncertain. This CDR3 has 13 residues. The V gene lost 0 bases and the J gene lost 8 bases, with 8 bases spanning the gap. The DNA of the CDR3 is TGTGCCAGAAGCTTGGGGCAGAGCGAAAAACTGTTTTTT. Protein product: CARSLGQSEKLFF.